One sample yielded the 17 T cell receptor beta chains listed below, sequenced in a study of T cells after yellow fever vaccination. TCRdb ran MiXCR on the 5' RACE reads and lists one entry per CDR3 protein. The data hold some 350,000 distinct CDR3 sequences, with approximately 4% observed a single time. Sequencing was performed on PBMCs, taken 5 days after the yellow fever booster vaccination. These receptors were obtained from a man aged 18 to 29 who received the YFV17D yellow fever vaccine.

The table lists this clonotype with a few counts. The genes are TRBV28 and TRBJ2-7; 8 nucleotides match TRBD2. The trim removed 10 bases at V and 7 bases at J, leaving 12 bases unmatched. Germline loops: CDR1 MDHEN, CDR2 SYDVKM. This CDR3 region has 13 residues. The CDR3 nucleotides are TGTGCCACGGGGGGGCAGGGACGCTTGGAGCAGTACTTC. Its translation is CATGGQGRLEQYF. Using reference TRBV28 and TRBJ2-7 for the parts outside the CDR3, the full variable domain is DVKVTQSSRYLVKRTGEKVFLECVQDMDHENMFWYRQDPGLGLRLIYFSYDVKMKEKGDIPEGYSVSREKKERFSLILESASTNQTSMYLCATGGQGRLEQYFGPGTRLTVT.

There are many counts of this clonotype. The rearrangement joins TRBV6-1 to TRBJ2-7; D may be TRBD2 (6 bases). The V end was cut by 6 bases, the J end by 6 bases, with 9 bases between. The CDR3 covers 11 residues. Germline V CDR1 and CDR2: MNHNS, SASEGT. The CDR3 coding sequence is TGTGCCAGCAGCTGGAGGGGCGAGCAGTACTTC. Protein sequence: CASSWRGEQYF.

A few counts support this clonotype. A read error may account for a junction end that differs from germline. CDR3 region: CASSPRGPQNSPLHF. CDR3 sequence (DNA): TGTGCCAGCTCCCCACGGGGTCCCCAAAATTCACCCCTCCACTTT. The genes are TRBV18 and TRBJ1-6, with D hard to call. Germline CDR1 and CDR2: KGHSH and LQKENI. The CDR3 runs to 15 residues. Full variable domain (remainder filled in from reference TRBV18 and TRBJ1-6): NAGVMQNPRHLVRRRGQEARLRCSPMKGHSHVYWYRQLPEEGLKFMVYLQKENIIDESGMPKERFSAEFPKEGPSILRIQQVVRGDSAAYFCASSPRGPQNSPLHFGNGTRLTVT.

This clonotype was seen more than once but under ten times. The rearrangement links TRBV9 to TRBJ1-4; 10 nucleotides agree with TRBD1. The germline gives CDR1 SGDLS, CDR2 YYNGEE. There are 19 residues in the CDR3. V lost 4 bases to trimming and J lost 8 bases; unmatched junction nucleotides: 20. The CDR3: CASSPTRGTGDPSPEKLFF. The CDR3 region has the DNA TGTGCCAGCAGCCCAACGAGGGGGACAGGGGACCCTTCCCCAGAAAAACTGTTTTTT.

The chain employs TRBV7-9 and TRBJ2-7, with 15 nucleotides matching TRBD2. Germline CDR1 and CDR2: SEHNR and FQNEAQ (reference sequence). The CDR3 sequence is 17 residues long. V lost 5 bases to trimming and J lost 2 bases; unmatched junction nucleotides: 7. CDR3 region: CASSPGTSGGLAYEQYF. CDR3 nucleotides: TGTGCCAGCAGCCCGGGGACTAGCGGGGGGCTGGCCTACGAGCAGTACTTC.

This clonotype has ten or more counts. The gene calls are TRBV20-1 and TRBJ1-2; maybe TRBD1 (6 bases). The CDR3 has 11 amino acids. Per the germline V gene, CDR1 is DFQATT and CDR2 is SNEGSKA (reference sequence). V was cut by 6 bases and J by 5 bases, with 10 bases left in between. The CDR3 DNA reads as TGCAGTGCCCGGGACAATTATGGCTACACCTTC. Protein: CSARDNYGYTF.

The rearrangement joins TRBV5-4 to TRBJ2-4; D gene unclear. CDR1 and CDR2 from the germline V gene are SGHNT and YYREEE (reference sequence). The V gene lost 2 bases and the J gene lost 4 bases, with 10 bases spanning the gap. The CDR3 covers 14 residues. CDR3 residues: CASSFGPGKNIQYF. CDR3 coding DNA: TGTGCCAGCAGCTTTGGTCCTGGTAAAAACATTCAGTACTTC.

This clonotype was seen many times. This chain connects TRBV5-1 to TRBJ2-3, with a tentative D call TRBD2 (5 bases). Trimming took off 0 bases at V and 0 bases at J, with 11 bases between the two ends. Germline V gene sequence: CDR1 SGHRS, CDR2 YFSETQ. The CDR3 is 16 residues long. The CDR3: CASSLGGLASTDTQYF. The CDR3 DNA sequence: TGCGCCAGCAGCTTGGGTGGACTCGCTAGCACAGATACGCAGTATTTT.

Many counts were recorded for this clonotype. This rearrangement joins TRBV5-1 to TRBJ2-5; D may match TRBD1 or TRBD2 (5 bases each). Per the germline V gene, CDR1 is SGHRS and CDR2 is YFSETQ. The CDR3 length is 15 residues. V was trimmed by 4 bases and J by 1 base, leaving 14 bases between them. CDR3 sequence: CASSNLGAVQETQYF. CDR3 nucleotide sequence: TGCGCCAGCAGCAACCTCGGGGCGGTCCAAGAGACCCAGTACTTC. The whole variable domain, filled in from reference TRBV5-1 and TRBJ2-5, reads KAGVTQTPRYLIKTRGQQVTLSCSPISGHRSVSWYQQTPGQGLQFLFEYFSETQRNKGNFPGRFSGRQFSNSRSEMNVSTLELGDSALYLCASSNLGAVQETQYFGPGTRLLVL.

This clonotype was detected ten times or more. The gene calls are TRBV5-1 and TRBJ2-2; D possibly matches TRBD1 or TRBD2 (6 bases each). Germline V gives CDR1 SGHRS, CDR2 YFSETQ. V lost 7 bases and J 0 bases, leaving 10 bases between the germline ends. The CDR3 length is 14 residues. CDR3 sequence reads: CASLRGPNTGELFF. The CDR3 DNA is TGCGCCAGCTTACGGGGGCCGAACACCGGGGAGCTGTTTTTT.

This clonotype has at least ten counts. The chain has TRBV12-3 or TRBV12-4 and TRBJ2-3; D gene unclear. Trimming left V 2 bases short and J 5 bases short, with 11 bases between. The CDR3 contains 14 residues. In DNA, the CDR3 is TGTGCCAGCAGTTTACTGGAGAGCTTAGATACGCAGTATTTT. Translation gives CASSLLESLDTQYF.

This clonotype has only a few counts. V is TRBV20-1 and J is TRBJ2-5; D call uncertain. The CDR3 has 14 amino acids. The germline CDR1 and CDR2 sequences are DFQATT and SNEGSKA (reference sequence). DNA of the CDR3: TGCAGCCTCAACCCGGTTGACACCCAAGAGACCCAGTACTTC. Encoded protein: CSLNPVDTQETQYF.

The CDR3 here is CASTPSGGQETQYF. The CDR3 DNA reads as TGCGCCAGCACCCCTAGCGGGGGCCAAGAGACCCAGTACTTC. The rearrangement links TRBV10-2 to TRBJ2-5; 10 bases match TRBD2. The V gene's germline CDR1 is WSHSY and CDR2 SAAADI. Unmatched junction bases numbered 3, after V lost 7 bases and J lost 1 base. This CDR3 region has 14 residues.

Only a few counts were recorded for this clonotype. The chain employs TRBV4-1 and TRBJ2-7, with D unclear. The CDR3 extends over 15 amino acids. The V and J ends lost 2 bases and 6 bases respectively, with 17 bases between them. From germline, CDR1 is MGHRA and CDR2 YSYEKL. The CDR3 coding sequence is TGCGCCAGCAGCCAACTCGACAAAGGGTATGCCGAGCAGTACTTC. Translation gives CASSQLDKGYAEQYF.

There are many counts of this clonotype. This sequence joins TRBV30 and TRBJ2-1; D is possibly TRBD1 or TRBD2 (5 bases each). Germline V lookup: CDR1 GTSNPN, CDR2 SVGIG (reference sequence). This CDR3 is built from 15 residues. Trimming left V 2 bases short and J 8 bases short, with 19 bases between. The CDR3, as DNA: TGTGCCTGGAGTTGGCCCGGGACCCTACTCCATGAGCAGTTCTTC. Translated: CAWSWPGTLLHEQFF. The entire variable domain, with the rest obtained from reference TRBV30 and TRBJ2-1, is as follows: SQTIHQWPATLVQPVGSPLSLECTVEGTSNPNLYWYRQAAGRGLQLLFYSVGIGQISSEVPQNLSASRPQDRQFILSSKKLLLSDSGFYLCAWSWPGTLLHEQFFGPGTRLTVL.

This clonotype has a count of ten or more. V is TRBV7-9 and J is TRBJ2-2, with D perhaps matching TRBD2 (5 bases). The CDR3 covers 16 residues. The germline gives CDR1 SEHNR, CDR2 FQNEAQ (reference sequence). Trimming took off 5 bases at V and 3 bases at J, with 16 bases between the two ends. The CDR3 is CASSPKGLRDTGELFF. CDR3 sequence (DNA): TGTGCCAGCAGCCCCAAGGGCCTGCGGGACACCGGGGAGCTGTTTTTT.

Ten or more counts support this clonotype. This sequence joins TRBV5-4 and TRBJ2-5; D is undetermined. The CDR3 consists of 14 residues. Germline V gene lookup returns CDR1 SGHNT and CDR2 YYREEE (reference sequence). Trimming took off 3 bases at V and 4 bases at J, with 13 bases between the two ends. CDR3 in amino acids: CASSSPTEGETQYF. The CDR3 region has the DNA TGTGCCAGCAGCTCGCCGACCGAAGGAGAGACCCAGTACTTC.